One and the same sample provided the 16 T cell receptor beta chains below, sequenced in a study of response to subunit inactivated influenza vaccine. One entry per CDR3 protein results from TCRdb running MiXCR on the RT-PCR reads. The sample has roughly 710,000 distinct CDR3 sequences; around 15% are singletons. The sequences come from PBMCs from blood, collected roughly 2 weeks before vaccination. The receptors were gathered from a man between 50 and 59 years old who received an inactivated influenza vaccine.

A remark on this clonotype: The junction departs from the called germline gene at one end, perhaps through a read error. The chain is built from TRBV5-6 and TRBJ2-5; D call uncertain. This CDR3 region has 11 residues. From germline, CDR1 is SGHDT and CDR2 YYEEEE. The CDR3: CASRLTETQYF. The CDR3 region has the DNA TGTGCCAGCCGCTTGACGGAGACCCAGTACTTC.

The sample holds many counts of this clonotype. The chain employs TRBV7-2 and TRBJ2-5; D remains ambiguous. The CDR3 totals 14 residues. The germline V and J ends were trimmed by 1 base and 2 bases, with 8 bases remaining between them. CDR1 SGHTA and CDR2 FQGNSA come from the germline V gene. The CDR3 here is CASSLGGRQETQYF. DNA for the CDR3: TGTGCCAGCAGCTTAGGTGGTCGGCAAGAGACCCAGTACTTC.

This clonotype was detected only a few times. The rearrangement uses TRBV4-1 and TRBJ1-1; maybe TRBD1 (5 bases). The germline V gene encodes CDR1 MGHRA and CDR2 YSYEKL. V was cut by 6 bases and J by 5 bases, with 22 bases left in between. The CDR3 has 16 amino acids. The CDR3 DNA follows: TGCGCCAGCAGGCTTCTCTCAGTCCCGGGGGGAACTGAAGCTTTCTTT. It encodes CASRLLSVPGGTEAFF.

This clonotype was seen repeatedly, ten times or more. J is TRBJ1-6 and V is TRBV6-2 or TRBV6-3; the match to TRBD1 covers 9 bases. The V and J ends lost 6 bases and 6 bases, in that order; junction bases with no gene match: 0. The germline V gene has CDR1 MNHEY and CDR2 SVGEGT. The CDR3 has 13 residues. CDR3 region: CASRQGANSPLHF. The CDR3 DNA sequence: TGTGCCAGCAGACAGGGGGCTAATTCACCCCTCCACTTT.

The rearrangement joins TRBV3-1 to TRBJ1-2, with a possible D match to TRBD1 (6 bases). The germline V and J ends were trimmed by 0 bases and 3 bases, with 11 bases remaining between them. Germline lookup yields CDR1 LGHDT and CDR2 YNNKEL (reference sequence). The CDR3 totals 15 residues. In DNA, the CDR3 is TGTGCCAGCAGCCAAGACATCCAGGGGTACTATGGCTACACCTTC. Its translation: CASSQDIQGYYGYTF.

The J gene is TRBJ2-7, the V gene TRBV5-1; tentatively, D is TRBD1 (5 bases). V lost 0 bases, J lost 2 bases, and 18 bases lay in between. This CDR3 is built from 17 residues. Per the germline V gene, CDR1 is SGHRS and CDR2 is YFSETQ. CDR3: CASSLASKGRTTYEQYF. The DNA of the CDR3 is TGCGCCAGCAGCTTGGCTTCGAAGGGGCGTACAACCTACGAGCAGTACTTC.

This clonotype was observed many times. The gene calls are TRBV29-1 and TRBJ2-5; D perhaps matches TRBD1 (6 bases). The CDR3 sequence is 16 residues long. Trimming took off 0 bases at V and 5 bases at J, with 19 bases between the two ends. The germline gives CDR1 SQVTM, CDR2 ANQGSEA. DNA for the CDR3: TGCAGCGTTGAAGAGACCCCGACTGGGCAGGGGGAGACCCAGTACTTC. It encodes CSVEETPTGQGETQYF.

This clonotype showed up many times. The chain has TRBV7-9 and TRBJ1-4; D possibly corresponds to TRBD1 (5 bases). Looked up from germline, CDR1 is SEHNR and CDR2 is FQNEAQ (reference sequence). This CDR3 has 17 amino acids. The V and J ends lost 3 bases and 4 bases respectively, with 18 bases between them. The chain's CDR3 is CASSFGFIAGGNEKLFF. The CDR3 DNA follows: TGTGCCAGCAGCTTTGGGTTTATCGCTGGGGGTAATGAAAAACTGTTTTTT.

The chain has TRBV7-9 and TRBJ2-1, with TRBD1 matching over 7 bases. This CDR3 is built from 15 residues. The germline V gene has CDR1 SEHNR and CDR2 FQNEAQ (reference sequence). Losses at the gene ends were 5 bases for V and 3 bases for J; bases not matched to a gene: 7. The CDR3: CASSARQGFYNEQFF. In DNA, the CDR3 is TGTGCCAGCAGCGCCAGACAGGGTTTCTACAATGAGCAGTTCTTC.

The chain employs TRBV6-1 and TRBJ2-3; TRBD2 agrees at 10 bases. This CDR3 contains 15 residues. The V gene's germline CDR1 is MNHNS and CDR2 SASEGT. V was clipped by 5 bases and J by 6 bases; unmatched bases: 8. The CDR3 DNA reads as TGTGCCAGCAGTCCAGCGGGAGGGCCGGGGGATACGCAGTATTTT. This gives the protein CASSPAGGPGDTQYF.

This clonotype was counted between two and nine times. The chain links TRBV15 to TRBJ1-6; no reliable D call. The CDR3 contains 14 residues. Trimming cost V 8 bases and J 3 bases, with 11 bases left between them. From germline, CDR1 is LNHNV and CDR2 YYDKDF (reference sequence). DNA of the CDR3: TGTGCCACCCGCCCCCAGTACTATAATTCACCCCTCCACTTT. Translation gives CATRPQYYNSPLHF.

The V call is TRBV12-3 or TRBV12-4, the J call TRBJ1-4; possible D gene TRBD1, 6 bases. V was trimmed by 2 bases and J by 7 bases, leaving 14 bases between them. CDR3 length: 15 residues. CDR3 coding DNA: TGTGCCAGCAGTTTAAGGGCGGGGGCGGTTGAAAAACTGTTTTTT. It translates to CASSLRAGAVEKLFF.

This clonotype was counted many times. This chain links TRBV5-1 with TRBJ1-1; unclear D gene. The ends were cut back, 4 bases at V and 3 bases at J, with 13 bases in the middle. Per germline, CDR1 SGHRS and CDR2 YFSETQ. The CDR3 consists of 14 residues. This CDR3 reads CASSQNPTDTEAFF. The CDR3 coding sequence is TGCGCCAGCAGCCAAAACCCCACGGACACTGAAGCTTTCTTT.

The table lists this clonotype with many counts. V gene TRBV12-3 or TRBV12-4 combines with J gene TRBJ2-7, with 9 bases identical to TRBD1. V lost 6 bases, J lost 8 bases, and 17 bases stayed unmatched. The CDR3 has 16 amino acids. CDR3 loop: CASSRGGGQGSPKQYF. The CDR3 DNA reads as TGTGCCAGCAGCCGGGGCGGGGGACAGGGATCACCCAAGCAGTACTTC.

The chain employs TRBV2 and TRBJ2-3; D might be TRBD1 (6 bases). Germline assignment: CDR1 SNHLY and CDR2 FYNNEI. The CDR3 runs 17 residues. Trimming removed 3 bases from V and 0 bases from J, with 16 bases in between. The CDR3 DNA reads as TGTGCCAGCAGTGATCCCTCCGGGACAACTAGCACAGATACGCAGTATTTT. Translating it yields CASSDPSGTTSTDTQYF.

The rearrangement links TRBV4-3 to TRBJ2-1; D remains ambiguous. This CDR3 contains 15 residues. In germline, CDR1 is LGHNA, CDR2 YSLEER. The V end lost 2 bases, the J end lost 1 base, and 9 bases lay between the germline ends. The CDR3 region has the DNA TGCGCCAGCAGCCAAAGTGGGGATTCCTACAATGAGCAGTTCTTC. Its protein is CASSQSGDSYNEQFF.